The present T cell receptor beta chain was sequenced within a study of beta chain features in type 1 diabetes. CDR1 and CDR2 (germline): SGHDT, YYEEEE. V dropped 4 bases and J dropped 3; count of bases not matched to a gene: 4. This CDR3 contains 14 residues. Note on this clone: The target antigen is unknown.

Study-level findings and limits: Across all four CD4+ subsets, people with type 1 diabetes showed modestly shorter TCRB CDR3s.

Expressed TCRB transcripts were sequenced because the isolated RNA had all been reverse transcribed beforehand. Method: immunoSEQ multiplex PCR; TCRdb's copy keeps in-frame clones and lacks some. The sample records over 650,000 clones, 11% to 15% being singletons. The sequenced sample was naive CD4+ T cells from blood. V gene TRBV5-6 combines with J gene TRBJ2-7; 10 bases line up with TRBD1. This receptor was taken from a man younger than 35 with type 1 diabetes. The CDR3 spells CASSPWDRGYEQYF. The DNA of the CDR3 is TGTGCCAGCAGCCCTTGGGACAGGGGCTACGAGCAGTACTTC.